This T cell receptor beta chain derives from a study of blood T cell repertoires in COVID-19. Study at large: Sites in the United States, Italy and Spain provided acute and convalescent COVID-19 samples. T cells, B-cell-depleted T cells, or PBMCs supplied cDNA or gDNA.

How the authors handled the data: Estimation of nucleated cell counts relied on the amplification of reference gene primers. The method was immunoSEQ multiplex PCR; TCRdb's version includes in-frame clones alone and lacks a portion of them. That table furnishes V, J and clone size, whereas the DNA furnished D and trimming. The sample consists of about 440,000 clones, around 88% of them appearing once. While infection was still active, Seattle patients were enrolled and then followed longitudinally. This CDR3 has 17 residues. With V trimmed by 0 bases and J by 2 bases, 7 bases remained unmatched. The germline CDR1 and CDR2 sequences are LNHNV and YYDKDF (reference sequence).

This chain joins TRBV15 and TRBJ1-5, with TRBD1 matching over 7 bases. The TCR originated in a woman between 45 and 65 years old with COVID-19, enrolled during active disease. Sequenced sample: peripheral blood. The CDR3 sequence: CATSRDGTVRGNQPQHF. The DNA for the CDR3 is TGTGCCACCAGCAGAGATGGGACAGTTAGGGGCAATCAGCCCCAGCATTTT.